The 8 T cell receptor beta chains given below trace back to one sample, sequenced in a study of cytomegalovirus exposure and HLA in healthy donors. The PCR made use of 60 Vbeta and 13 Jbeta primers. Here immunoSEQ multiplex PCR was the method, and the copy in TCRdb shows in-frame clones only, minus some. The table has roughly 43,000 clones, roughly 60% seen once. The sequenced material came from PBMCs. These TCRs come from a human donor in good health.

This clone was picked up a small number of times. The CDR3 DNA is TGTGCCATCAGTGATGGAGGGGCGTCCGGAAACACCATATATTTT. It encodes CAISDGGASGNTIYF. The rearrangement links TRBV10-3 to TRBJ1-3, with D perhaps TRBD1 (5 bases). This CDR3 spans 15 amino acids. CDR1 and CDR2 from the germline V gene are ENHRY and SYGVKD. V shed 3 bases and J shed 4 bases, with 13 bases lying between them.

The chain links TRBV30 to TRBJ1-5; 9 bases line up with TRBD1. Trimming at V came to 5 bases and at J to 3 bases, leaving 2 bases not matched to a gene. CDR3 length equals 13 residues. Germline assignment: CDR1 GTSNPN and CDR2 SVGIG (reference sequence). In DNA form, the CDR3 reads TGTGCCTGGGGGACAGGGAACAATCAGCCCCAGCATTTT. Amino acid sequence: CAWGTGNNQPQHF.

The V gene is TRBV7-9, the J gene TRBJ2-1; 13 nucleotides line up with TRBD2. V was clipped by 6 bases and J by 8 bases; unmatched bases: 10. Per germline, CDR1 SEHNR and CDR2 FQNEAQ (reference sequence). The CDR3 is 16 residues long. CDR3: CASSPRLAGGGDEQFF. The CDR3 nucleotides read TGTGCCAGCAGTCCACGACTAGCGGGGGGCGGGGATGAGCAGTTCTTC.

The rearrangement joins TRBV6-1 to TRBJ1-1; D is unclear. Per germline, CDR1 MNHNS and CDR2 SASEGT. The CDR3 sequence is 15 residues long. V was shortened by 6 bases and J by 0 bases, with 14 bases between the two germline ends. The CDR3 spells CASRLPVRLNTEAFF. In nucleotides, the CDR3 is TGTGCCAGCAGGCTCCCAGTCCGATTGAACACTGAAGCTTTCTTT.

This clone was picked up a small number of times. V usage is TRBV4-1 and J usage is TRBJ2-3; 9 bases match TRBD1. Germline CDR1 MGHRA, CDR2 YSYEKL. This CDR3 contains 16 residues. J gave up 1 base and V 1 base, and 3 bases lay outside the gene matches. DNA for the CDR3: TGCGCCAGCAGCCAAGCGGGACAGGGACGCACAGATACGCAGTATTTT. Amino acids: CASSQAGQGRTDTQYF.

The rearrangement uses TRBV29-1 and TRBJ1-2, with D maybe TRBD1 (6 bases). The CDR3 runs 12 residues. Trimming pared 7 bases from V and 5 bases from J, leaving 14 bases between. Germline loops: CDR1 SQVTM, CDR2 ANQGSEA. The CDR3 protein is CSAGGQRYGYTF. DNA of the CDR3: TGCAGCGCGGGGGGGCAGAGATATGGCTACACCTTC. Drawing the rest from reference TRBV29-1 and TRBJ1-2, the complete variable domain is SAVISQKPSRDICQRGTSLTIQCQVDSQVTMMFWYRQQPGQSLTLIATANQGSEATYESGFVIDKFPISRPNLTFSTLTVSNMSPEDSSIYLCSAGGQRYGYTFGSGTRLTVV.

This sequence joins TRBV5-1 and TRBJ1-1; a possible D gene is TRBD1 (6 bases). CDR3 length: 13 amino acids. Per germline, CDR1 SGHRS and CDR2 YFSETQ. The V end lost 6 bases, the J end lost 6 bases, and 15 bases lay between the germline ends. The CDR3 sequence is CASTPAGGPEAFF. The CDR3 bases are TGCGCCAGCACCCCGGCGGGGGGCCCTGAAGCTTTCTTT.

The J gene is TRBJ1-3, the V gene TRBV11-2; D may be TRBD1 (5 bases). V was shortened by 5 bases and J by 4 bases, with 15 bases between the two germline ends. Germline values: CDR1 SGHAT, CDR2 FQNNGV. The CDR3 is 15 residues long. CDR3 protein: CASSPPGRGGNTIYF. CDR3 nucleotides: TGTGCCAGCAGCCCCCCTGGTAGGGGAGGAAACACCATATATTTT.